One and the same sample provided the 16 T cell receptor beta chains below, sequenced in a study of cytomegalovirus exposure and HLA in healthy donors. The method was immunoSEQ multiplex PCR; TCRdb's version includes in-frame clones alone and lacks a portion of them. The table has 60,000 to 80,000 clones, over 80% seen once. The sample comprised PBMCs. The receptors were sampled from a young man in good health and CMV-seronegative.

The chain combines TRBV5-4 with TRBJ2-5; TRBD2 agrees at 7 bases. This CDR3 contains 13 residues. The V segment lost 4 bases and the J segment 4 bases; nucleotides outside the gene matches: 4. Germline-derived CDR1 and CDR2 are SGHNT and YYREEE (reference sequence). The CDR3 loop reads CASSLLAGETQYF. The CDR3 coding sequence is TGTGCCAGCAGCCTTTTAGCGGGAGAGACCCAGTACTTC. The full variable domain, its missing parts supplied by reference TRBV5-4 and TRBJ2-5, is ETGVTQSPTHLIKTRGQQVTLRCSSQSGHNTVSWYQQALGQGPQFIFQYYREEENGRGNFPPRFSGLQFPNYSSELNVNALELDDSALYLCASSLLAGETQYFGPGTRLLVL.

The rearrangement joins TRBV27 to TRBJ1-2, with a tentative D call TRBD1 (5 bases). The germline V and J ends were trimmed by 0 bases and 6 bases, with 17 bases remaining between them. Looked up from germline, CDR1 is MNHEY and CDR2 is SMNVEV (reference sequence). CDR3 length: 16 amino acids. The CDR3 DNA follows: TGTGCCAGCAGTTTATCGGTGGAGGGTCAGGGTAATGGCTACACCTTC. Protein sequence: CASSLSVEGQGNGYTF.

The chain couples TRBV13 to TRBJ2-7; TRBD2 might be the D (5 bases). Per the germline V gene, CDR1 is PRHDT and CDR2 is FYEKMQ (reference sequence). The CDR3 totals 12 residues. With 5 bases removed from V and 3 bases from J, the gap between germline ends came to 8 bases. The CDR3 DNA reads as TGTGCCAGCAGCAACGCGGGCTACGAGCAGTACTTC. It translates to CASSNAGYEQYF.

In its sample, this clone was seen once. The chain joins TRBV10-3 to TRBJ2-1; 12 nucleotides align to TRBD2. The CDR3 sequence is 16 residues long. The J segment lost 8 bases and the V segment lost 6 bases, leaving 11 bases of the junction unmatched. The germline gives CDR1 ENHRY, CDR2 SYGVKD. The CDR3 region is CAIRTTSGGHDDEQFF. The CDR3 nucleotides read TGTGCCATCAGGACTACTAGCGGGGGGCATGATGATGAGCAGTTCTTC.

The chain carries TRBV7-2 and TRBJ1-3; 11 bases agree with TRBD1. After removal of 5 bases from V and 8 bases from J, the junction contained 8 bases not matched to a gene. CDR3 length equals 15 residues. Germline-derived CDR1 and CDR2 are SGHTA and FQGNSA. CDR3 in DNA: TGTGCCAGCAGCCCGTGGACAGGGGGCAGCTACACCATATATTTT. It is translated as CASSPWTGGSYTIYF.

This clone was recorded once. The rearrangement links TRBV5-5 to TRBJ2-7, with no clear D. The CDR3 extends over 13 amino acids. V shed 0 bases and J shed 7 bases, with 11 bases lying between them. Looked up from germline, CDR1 is SGHKS and CDR2 is YYEKEE (reference sequence). The CDR3 DNA follows: TGTGCCAGCAGCTTGGTACCAGCTCTAGAGCAGTACGTC. This codes for CASSLVPALEQYV.

The chain links TRBV6-1 to TRBJ2-1; 14 bases are a match to TRBD2. The CDR3 runs to 17 residues. The J segment lost 4 bases and the V segment lost 5 bases, leaving 7 bases of the junction unmatched. CDR1 and CDR2 (germline): MNHNS, SASEGT. CDR3: CASSKGTSGSDYNEQFF. In nucleotides, the CDR3 is TGTGCCAGCAGTAAAGGGACTAGCGGGAGCGATTACAATGAGCAGTTCTTC.

The chain combines TRBV15 with TRBJ1-5; D might be TRBD1 (5 bases). This CDR3 is built from 14 residues. From germline, CDR1 is LNHNV and CDR2 YYDKDF (reference sequence). The ends were cut back, 0 bases at V and 5 bases at J, with 8 bases in the middle. CDR3 sequence: CATSRDAGDQPQHF. CDR3 nucleotides: TGTGCCACCAGCAGAGATGCGGGGGATCAGCCCCAGCATTTT.

This sequence joins TRBV28 and TRBJ2-7, with 7 bases identical to TRBD1. V lost 2 bases and J lost 4; bases outside the gene matches: 8. The CDR3 extends over 15 amino acids. Germline V gene sequence: CDR1 MDHEN, CDR2 SYDVKM. The CDR3 region is CASSLERQGRYEQYF. The DNA of the CDR3 is TGTGCCAGCAGTTTAGAGAGACAGGGTCGTTACGAGCAGTACTTC.

The chain recombines TRBV5-1 with TRBJ2-7; 7 bases are a match to TRBD1. Germline CDR1 is SGHRS and CDR2 is YFSETQ. With 2 bases clipped from V and 3 bases from J, the junction kept 5 bases outside the gene matches. CDR3 length equals 14 residues. For the CDR3, the DNA is TGCGCCAGCAGCTTCACTTGGACAGGCTACGAGCAGTACTTC. Residues: CASSFTWTGYEQYF.

The chain recombines TRBV12-5 with TRBJ1-2; a weak D match, TRBD1 (5 bases). Germline assignment: CDR1 LGHNT and CDR2 FRNRAP. CDR3 size: 16 residues. V lost 0 bases, J lost 5 bases, and 16 bases lay in between. CDR3 region: CASGLVLYRTAYGYTF. The CDR3 region has the DNA TGTGCTAGTGGTTTGGTACTTTACAGGACGGCTTATGGCTACACCTTC.

This chain uses TRBV11-3 with TRBJ1-1; perhaps TRBD1 as D (5 bases). Germline CDR1 is SGHNT and CDR2 is YENEEA. The CDR3 spans 13 residues. Trimming shortened V by 5 bases and J by 5 bases, and 12 bases separated the two germline ends. CDR3 DNA sequence: TGTGCCAGCAGCACCCGCGGGGCGACTGAAGCTTTCTTT. Translation: CASSTRGATEAFF.

The chain uses TRBV6-1 and TRBJ1-2; 9 bases match TRBD1. Germline V gene data show CDR1 as MNHNS and CDR2 as SASEGT. The V gene end was trimmed by 6 bases and the J gene end by 6 bases; junction bases not matched to a gene: 8. The CDR3 sequence is 14 residues long. The CDR3: CASSDLTGGDGYTF. The DNA of the CDR3 is TGTGCCAGCAGCGACCTTACAGGGGGCGATGGCTACACCTTC.

This rearrangement joins TRBV7-2 to TRBJ2-3; TRBD1 matches at 7 bases. This CDR3 has 15 residues. V lost 6 bases, J lost 1 base, and 7 bases stayed unmatched. The germline V gene encodes CDR1 SGHTA and CDR2 FQGNSA. The CDR3 region is CASSPRGPGTDTQYF. The CDR3 nucleotides read TGTGCCAGCAGTCCTAGGGGGCCGGGCACAGATACGCAGTATTTT.

This chain joins TRBV30 and TRBJ2-5; tentative D call: TRBD1 (6 bases). The CDR3 has 12 residues. V lost 5 bases and J 4 bases, leaving 11 bases between the germline ends. Germline V gene sequence: CDR1 GTSNPN, CDR2 SVGIG (reference sequence). DNA for the CDR3: TGTGCCTGGGGGGCGGACAGAGAGACCCAGTACTTC. It translates to CAWGADRETQYF.

The chain has TRBV28 and TRBJ2-5; D ambiguous. There are 11 residues in the CDR3. Trimming stripped 3 bases from V and 5 bases from J, with 4 bases between. The V gene's germline CDR1 is MDHEN and CDR2 SYDVKM. CDR3 amino acids: CASSFGETQYF. The CDR3 nucleotides are TGTGCCAGCAGTTTCGGTGAGACCCAGTACTTC.